Given below is one T cell receptor (beta chain) in context. This record comes from a study of blood T cell repertoires in COVID-19. Study context: The study drew acute and convalescent COVID-19 samples from the United States, Italy and Spain. PBMCs, B-cell-depleted T cells, or T cells provided the cDNA or gDNA that made up the material.

CDR1 LGHDT and CDR2 YNNKEL come from the germline V gene (reference sequence). V trimming: 0 bases; J trimming: 1 base; junction bases outside the gene matches: 9. This CDR3 is built from 18 residues. The repertoire was sequenced with immunoSEQ multiplex PCR; TCRdb's copy has only in-frame clones and lacks some. The data contain some 150,000 clones, 81% of them singletons. The sample taken for sequencing was peripheral blood. The sequence was collected from a human donor with acute or convalescent COVID-19. The donor label of this sample is uncertain. The chain is built from TRBV3-1 (or the pseudogene TRBV3-2) and TRBJ2-3; 8 bases are shared with TRBD1. CDR3 in DNA: TGTGCCAGCAGCCAAGATACCGCCAGGGGGCGTCGCACAGATACGCAGTATTTT. This encodes CASSQDTARGRRTDTQYF.